Shown below are 19 T cell receptor beta chains from a single sample sequenced in a study of human T cells and chemical hapten exposure. Specified time point: healthy volunteer bleed at 2 weeks. Total RNA was isolated from whole blood that had not been fractionated. One entry per CDR3 protein results from TCRdb running MiXCR on the RACE reads. This sample carries roughly 48,000 distinct CDR3 sequences, less than 4.5% of them seen once, and the ten largest clones take roughly 6%. The sequenced sample was whole blood. These receptor sequences come from a human donor in good health. Some clones in this sample may be carry-over from other donors' samples.

Concerning this clonotype: This may arise from a read error, as a much more abundant clone is one base away. The V call is TRBV12-3 or TRBV12-4, the J call TRBJ2-1; 8 nucleotides line up with TRBD2. V was clipped by 8 bases and J by 11 bases; unmatched bases: 20. CDR3 length: 16 amino acids. DNA for the CDR3: TGTGCCAGCCCCGGAGGTAGGCGGGAGGCAGGGAATAAGCAGTTCTTC. This encodes CASPGGRREAGNKQFF.

This chain connects TRBV6-1 to TRBJ1-3; D is possibly TRBD1 (6 bases). Between the trimmed V and J ends, which lost 6 bases and 5 bases, there was a span of 17 bases. The length of the CDR3 is 15 residues. Germline values: CDR1 MNHNS, CDR2 SASEGT. The CDR3 protein is CASRPNAGGRNTIYF. CDR3 coding DNA: TGTGCCAGCAGACCAAATGCGGGGGGCCGAAACACCATATATTTT.

This clonotype was recorded many times. The V and J genes are TRBV30 and TRBJ2-5, with 10 bases identical to TRBD1. With V trimmed by 3 bases and J by 2 bases, 3 bases remained unmatched. Germline V gene data show CDR1 as GTSNPN and CDR2 as SVGIG (reference sequence). The CDR3 spans 14 residues. The CDR3 loop is CAWRRQGAQETQYF. CDR3 bases: TGTGCCTGGAGGCGACAGGGGGCACAAGAGACCCAGTACTTC.

In this sample, this clonotype turned up a few times. The rearrangement links TRBV6-1 to TRBJ2-3, with unresolved D. The V end lost 6 bases, the J end lost 0 bases, and 16 bases lay between the germline ends. Germline V lookup: CDR1 MNHNS, CDR2 SASEGT. The CDR3 covers 16 residues. The CDR3 protein is CASRKYGGPSTDTQYF. CDR3 nucleotides: TGTGCCAGCAGGAAATATGGTGGCCCCAGCACAGATACGCAGTATTTT.

This clonotype was counted many times. This chain connects TRBV28 to TRBJ2-3, with D possibly being TRBD1 or TRBD2 (5 bases each). Germline V lookup: CDR1 MDHEN, CDR2 SYDVKM. Trimming shortened V by 3 bases and J by 6 bases, and 10 bases separated the two germline ends. The CDR3 has 13 amino acids. CDR3 in amino acids: CASSFPRGDTQYF. The DNA for the CDR3 is TGTGCCAGCAGTTTCCCCCGGGGCGATACGCAGTATTTT. Looking up the rest from reference TRBV28 and TRBJ2-3 gives the full variable domain: DVKVTQSSRYLVKRTGEKVFLECVQDMDHENMFWYRQDPGLGLRLIYFSYDVKMKEKGDIPEGYSVSREKKERFSLILESASTNQTSMYLCASSFPRGDTQYFGPGTRLTVL.

The V gene is TRBV7-3, the J gene TRBJ1-1; possibly TRBD1 for D (5 bases). Trimming cost V 4 bases and J 1 base, with 10 bases left between them. Germline V gives CDR1 SGHTA, CDR2 FQGTGA. The length of the CDR3 is 14 residues. Written as DNA, the CDR3 is TGTGCCAGCAGCTCCCCCGGACAGAACACTGAAGCTTTCTTT. It specifies CASSSPGQNTEAFF. The full variable domain, with the rest looked up from reference TRBV7-3 and TRBJ1-1, is GAGVSQTPSNKVTEKGKYVELRCDPISGHTALYWYRQSLGQGPEFLIYFQGTGAADDSGLPNDRFFAVRPEGSVSTLKIQRTERGDSAVYLCASSSPGQNTEAFFGQGTRLTVV.

The V and J genes are TRBV5-1 and TRBJ2-1; TRBD1 is a possible D gene (6 bases). CDR3 length: 16 amino acids. Germline V lookup: CDR1 SGHRS, CDR2 YFSETQ. Between the trimmed V and J ends, which lost 1 base and 2 bases, there was a span of 13 bases. Written as DNA, the CDR3 is TGCGCCAGCAGCTTGAGATCAACAGGGACCTACAATGAGCAGTTCTTC. Translation gives CASSLRSTGTYNEQFF.

This clonotype came up many times. V and J are TRBV30 and TRBJ2-4; possibly TRBD1 or TRBD2 for D (5 bases each). The CDR3 has 13 residues. The V and J ends lost 4 bases and 6 bases respectively, with 13 bases between them. Germline V gives CDR1 GTSNPN, CDR2 SVGIG (reference sequence). The CDR3 DNA reads as TGTGCCTGGAACTCGGGACCTATAAACATTCAGTACTTC. Protein: CAWNSGPINIQYF.

In this sample, this clonotype turned up many times. This chain uses TRBV29-1 with TRBJ2-4; 8 nucleotides agree with TRBD2. Unmatched junction bases numbered 6, after V lost 2 bases and J lost 9 bases. The germline CDR1 and CDR2 sequences are SQVTM and ANQGSEA. The CDR3 is made up of 13 amino acids. The CDR3 spells CSVERRSGGIQYF. CDR3 bases: TGCAGCGTTGAAAGGAGGAGCGGGGGCATTCAGTACTTC.

The sample holds a few counts of this clonotype. The rearrangement uses TRBV6-6 and TRBJ2-3, with TRBD1 as a possible D gene (6 bases). Germline V gene lookup returns CDR1 MNHNY and CDR2 SVGAGI (reference sequence). CDR3 length: 17 amino acids. V shed 4 bases and J shed 0 bases, with 17 bases lying between them. The CDR3 sequence is CASSSVGGGSSTDTQYF. The CDR3 DNA reads TGTGCCAGCAGTTCCGTTGGGGGCGGGTCTAGCACAGATACGCAGTATTTT.

This chain connects TRBV28 to TRBJ2-1, with no clear D. The germline V gene has CDR1 MDHEN and CDR2 SYDVKM. Trimming left V 5 bases short and J 9 bases short, with 8 bases between. This CDR3 has 11 residues. This CDR3 reads CASSTWSEQFF. Here the CDR3 DNA reads TGTGCCAGCAGTACGTGGAGTGAGCAGTTCTTC.

The chain recombines TRBV5-1 with TRBJ2-3, with 7 nucleotides matching TRBD2. Germline V gives CDR1 SGHRS, CDR2 YFSETQ. V dropped 2 bases and J dropped 6; count of bases not matched to a gene: 12. The CDR3 contains 16 residues. Written as DNA, the CDR3 is TGCGCCAGCAGCTTAAGAGACTGGGGGGGAGTGGATACGCAGTATTTT. Encoded protein: CASSLRDWGGVDTQYF.

This clonotype came up once. This sequence may be a read error, since a much larger clone differs from it by one base. The chain recombines TRBV7-3 with TRBJ2-2; 9 nucleotides agree with TRBD2. This CDR3 contains 14 residues. Germline loops: CDR1 SGHTA, CDR2 FQGTGA. The DNA for the CDR3 is TGTGCCGGCAGCTTAGCGGGAGTCGGCGGGGAGCTGTTTTTT. It yields the protein CAGSLAGVGGELFF.

This clonotype was seen a handful of times. The chain is built from TRBV18 and TRBJ2-7, with TRBD1 identical over 7 bases. Germline V CDR1 and CDR2: KGHSH, LQKENI. The CDR3 has 14 residues. V was clipped by 3 bases and J by 2 bases; unmatched bases: 4. The CDR3 nucleotides are TGTGCCAGCTCACCCGACAGGGTGACCTACGAGCAGTACTTC. It yields the protein CASSPDRVTYEQYF.

The table lists this clonotype with many counts. V usage is TRBV7-8 and J usage is TRBJ2-6, with D possibly TRBD2 on 5 matching bases. The CDR3 is 17 residues long. CDR1 SGHVS and CDR2 FQNEAQ come from the germline V gene. The V end was cut by 4 bases, the J end by 4 bases, with 17 bases between. Here the CDR3 reads CASSSTPRGSGANVLTF. The CDR3 bases are TGTGCCAGCAGCTCGACCCCCCGCGGGTCCGGGGCCAACGTCCTGACTTTC.

The chain links TRBV18 to TRBJ1-1; D is unclear. V was trimmed by 3 bases and J by 5 bases, leaving 16 bases between them. The CDR3 runs 15 residues. Germline CDR1 reads KGHSH; CDR2 reads LQKENI. The CDR3 loop reads CASSPINQRETEAFF. The CDR3 DNA follows: TGTGCCAGCTCACCTATCAATCAACGCGAAACTGAAGCTTTCTTT. The full variable domain, rest sourced from reference TRBV18 and TRBJ1-1, is NAGVMQNPRHLVRRRGQEARLRCSPMKGHSHVYWYRQLPEEGLKFMVYLQKENIIDESGMPKERFSAEFPKEGPSILRIQQVVRGDSAAYFCASSPINQRETEAFFGQGTRLTVV.

This clonotype has a count of ten or more. At one end the junction does not follow the germline gene, possibly because of a read error. The chain combines TRBV7-7 with TRBJ2-5, with D perhaps matching TRBD2 (5 bases). This CDR3 region has 16 residues. Germline lookup yields CDR1 SSHAT and CDR2 FNYEAQ (reference sequence). The CDR3 nucleotides read TGTGCTAGCAGCCGCGCGGCGCAGGCAAGGGAGGAGACCCAGTACTTC. Protein sequence: CASSRAAQAREETQYF. Complete variable domain (other parts from reference TRBV7-7 and TRBJ2-5): GAGVSQSPRYKVTKRGQDVTLRCDPISSHATLYWYQQALGQGPEFLTYFNYEAQPDKSGLPSDRFSAERPEGSISTLTIQRTEQRDSAMYRCASSRAAQAREETQYFGPGTRLLVL.

This clonotype occurred a few times. The chain links TRBV29-1 to TRBJ2-7; TRBD2 is a possible D gene (6 bases). Germline V gene lookup returns CDR1 SQVTM and CDR2 ANQGSEA. The CDR3 length is 14 residues. With 5 bases removed from V and 7 bases from J, the gap between germline ends came to 21 bases. For the CDR3, the DNA is TGCAGCGTTACTGCCGGGACTTTGCCCTTAGAGCAGTACTTC. This sequence encodes CSVTAGTLPLEQYF.

This clonotype was seen a handful of times. The chain recombines TRBV5-1 with TRBJ1-3, with 7 positions matching TRBD1. The CDR3 is 15 residues long. CDR1 SGHRS and CDR2 YFSETQ come from the germline V gene. After removal of 5 bases from V and 4 bases from J, the junction contained 9 bases not matched to a gene. CDR3 sequence reads: CASSRTGTAGNTIYF. The CDR3 DNA sequence: TGCGCCAGCAGTCGGACCGGGACAGCAGGAAACACCATATATTTT.